This T cell receptor beta chain is from a study of T-cell memory formation after mild COVID-19. Overall study context: TCR clusters were largely donor specific.

A remark on this clonotype: What it binds is not known.

TCRdb re-analysed the 5' RACE reads in MiXCR, keeping a single row per CDR3 protein. Of around 390,000 distinct CDR3 sequences in the sample, 15% to 20% were seen once. The study's findings and limits: Some clones that responded were present in memory (sampled pre-infection), which suggests cross-reactive memory joined.

V lost 1 base and J 2 bases, leaving 11 bases between the germline ends. The CDR3 is 15 amino acids. The V gene's germline CDR1 is SGHRS and CDR2 YFSETQ. The TCR was taken from a man aged 18 to 29 who had mild COVID-19 (a few samples of this study predate the infection). Cell type and time point are not known. Sequenced: PBMCs or a T cell subset sorted from them (not recorded which). V is TRBV5-1 and J is TRBJ2-3; the D gene is possibly TRBD1 (5 bases). CDR3 coding DNA: TGCGCCAGCAGCTTGCTCCAGGGTTCCACAGATACGCAGTATTTT. Its protein product is CASSLLQGSTDTQYF.